The following is a T cell receptor beta chain sequence with its context. Isolated RNA was reverse transcribed into cDNA used as the sequencing template. Some clones are missing from TCRdb's copy, which holds only in-frame ones; the method was immunoSEQ multiplex PCR. The sample carries about 170,000 clones, approximately 59% recorded once. This record belongs to a study of CD8+ T cells in alopecia areata. As for the study in general: Scalp area affected, as a percentage, set the severity score of treated patients.

Indicated treatment: oral pan-JAK inhibitor, 5-10 mg twice daily. Trimming took off 0 bases at V and 3 bases at J, with 14 bases between the two ends. The germline V gene has CDR1 LGHNA and CDR2 YNFKEQ. This CDR3 spans 16 amino acids. V gene TRBV4-2 combines with J gene TRBJ1-2, with D perhaps matching TRBD1 (6 bases). The sequence was collected from a human donor with alopecia areata. The sample in question was CD4+ T cells sorted from blood, obtained at approximately week 56, from a patient treated with tofacitinib. The CDR3 sequence is CASSQDMGAGDYGYTF. The CDR3 DNA reads TGTGCCAGCAGCCAAGATATGGGGGCGGGAGACTATGGCTACACCTTC.